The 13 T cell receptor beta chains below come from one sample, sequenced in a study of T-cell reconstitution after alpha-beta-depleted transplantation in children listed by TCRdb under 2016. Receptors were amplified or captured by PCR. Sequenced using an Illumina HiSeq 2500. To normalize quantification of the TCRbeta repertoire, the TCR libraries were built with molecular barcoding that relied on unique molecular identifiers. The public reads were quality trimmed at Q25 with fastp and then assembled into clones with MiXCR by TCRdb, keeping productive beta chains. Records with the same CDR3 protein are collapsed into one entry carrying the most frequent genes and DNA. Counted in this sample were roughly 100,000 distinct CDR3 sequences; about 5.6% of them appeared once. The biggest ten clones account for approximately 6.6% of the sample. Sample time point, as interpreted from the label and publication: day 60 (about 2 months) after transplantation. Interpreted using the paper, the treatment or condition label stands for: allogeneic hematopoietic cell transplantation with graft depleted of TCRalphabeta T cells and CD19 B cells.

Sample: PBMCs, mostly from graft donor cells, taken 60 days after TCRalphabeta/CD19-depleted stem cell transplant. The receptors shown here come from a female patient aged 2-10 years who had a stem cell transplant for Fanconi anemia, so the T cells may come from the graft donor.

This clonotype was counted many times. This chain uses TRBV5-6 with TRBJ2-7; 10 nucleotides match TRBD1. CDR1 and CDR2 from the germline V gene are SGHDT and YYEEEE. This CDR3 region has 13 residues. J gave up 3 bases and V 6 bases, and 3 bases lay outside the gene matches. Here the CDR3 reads CASIRTGGYEQYF. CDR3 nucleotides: TGTGCCAGCATTCGGACAGGGGGCTACGAGCAGTACTTC.

CDR3 residues: CASSVAASWYQETQYF. CDR3 nucleotide sequence: TGTGCCAGCAGTGTCGCTGCTTCCTGGTATCAAGAGACCCAGTACTTC. This rearrangement joins TRBV6-1 to TRBJ2-5; D unresolved. The V end lost 4 bases, the J end lost 2 bases, and 17 bases lay between the germline ends. The CDR3 loop spans 16 amino acids. CDR1 is MNHNS and CDR2 is SASEGT in the germline V gene.

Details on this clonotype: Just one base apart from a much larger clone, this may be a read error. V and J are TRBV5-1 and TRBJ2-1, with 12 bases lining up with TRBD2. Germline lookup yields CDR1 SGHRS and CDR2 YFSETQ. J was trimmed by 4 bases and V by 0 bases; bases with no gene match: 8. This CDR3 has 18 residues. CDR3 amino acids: CASSLGWTSGILYNEQFF. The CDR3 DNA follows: TGCGCCAGCAGCTTGGGTTGGACTAGCGGGATTTTGTACAATGAGCAGTTCTTC.

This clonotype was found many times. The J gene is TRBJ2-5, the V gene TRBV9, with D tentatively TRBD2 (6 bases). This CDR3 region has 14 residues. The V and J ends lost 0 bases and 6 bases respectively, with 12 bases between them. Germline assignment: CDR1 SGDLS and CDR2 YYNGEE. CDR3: CASSVAGVEKTQYF. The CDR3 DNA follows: TGTGCCAGCAGCGTAGCGGGGGTTGAGAAGACCCAGTACTTC.

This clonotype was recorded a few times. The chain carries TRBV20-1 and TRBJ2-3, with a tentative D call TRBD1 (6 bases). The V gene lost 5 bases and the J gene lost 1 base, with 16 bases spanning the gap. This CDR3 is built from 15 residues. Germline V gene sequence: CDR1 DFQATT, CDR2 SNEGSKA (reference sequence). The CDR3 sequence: CSAAPWDTGTDTQYF. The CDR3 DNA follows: TGCAGTGCTGCGCCCTGGGACACAGGCACAGATACGCAGTATTTT.

The CDR3: CASSLIGPSTDTQYF. The CDR3 DNA sequence: TGTGCCAGCAGCTTAATAGGACCCTCCACAGATACGCAGTATTTT. The J gene is TRBJ2-3, the V gene TRBV7-3; D uncertain. The V and J ends lost 1 base and 2 bases respectively, with 10 bases between them. Germline CDR1 reads SGHTA; CDR2 reads FQGTGA. The CDR3 covers 15 residues.

The CDR3 region has the DNA TGTGCCAGCAGTCCACAGATAGGGCAAGAGACCCAGTACTTC. This translates into CASSPQIGQETQYF. The rearrangement joins TRBV6-1 to TRBJ2-5, with unresolved D. V was pared by 5 bases and J by 2 bases, with 12 bases between. The CDR3 totals 14 residues. CDR1 is MNHNS and CDR2 is SASEGT in the germline V gene.

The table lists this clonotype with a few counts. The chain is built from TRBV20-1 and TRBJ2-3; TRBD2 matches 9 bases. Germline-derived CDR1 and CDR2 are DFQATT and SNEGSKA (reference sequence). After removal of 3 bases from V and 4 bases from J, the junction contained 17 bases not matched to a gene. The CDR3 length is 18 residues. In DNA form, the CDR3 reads TGCAGTGCTAGTGAGCGGGGGGCCCTCCGAAGTTCGGCAGATACGCAGTATTTT. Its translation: CSASERGALRSSADTQYF.

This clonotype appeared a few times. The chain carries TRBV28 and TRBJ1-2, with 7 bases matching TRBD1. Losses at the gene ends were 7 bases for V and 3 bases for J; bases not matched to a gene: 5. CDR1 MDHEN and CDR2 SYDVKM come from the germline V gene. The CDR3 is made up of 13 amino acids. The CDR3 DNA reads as TGTGCCAGCAACAATGACAGGGACTATGGCTACACCTTC. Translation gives CASNNDRDYGYTF.

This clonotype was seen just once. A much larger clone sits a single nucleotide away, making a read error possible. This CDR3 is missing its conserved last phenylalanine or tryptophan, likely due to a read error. The chain's CDR3 is CSAAGTLSYEQYY. The CDR3 nucleotides are TGCAGTGCTGCCGGGACCCTCTCCTACGAGCAGTACTAC. The V and J genes are TRBV20-1 and TRBJ2-7; D tentatively fits TRBD1 or TRBD2 (5 bases each). CDR1 is DFQATT, CDR2 SNEGSKA, per germline (reference sequence). The CDR3 runs to 13 residues. Trimming took off 5 bases at V and 0 bases at J, with 11 bases between the two ends.

CDR3 nucleotide sequence: TGTGCCAGCAGTTTAATCCGGCCCCCCCACGAGCAGTACTTC. Translating it yields CASSLIRPPHEQYF. The chain employs TRBV12-3 or TRBV12-4 and TRBJ2-7; D gene unclear. The CDR3 extends over 14 amino acids. Trimming removed 2 bases at V and 5 bases at J, with 13 bases between.

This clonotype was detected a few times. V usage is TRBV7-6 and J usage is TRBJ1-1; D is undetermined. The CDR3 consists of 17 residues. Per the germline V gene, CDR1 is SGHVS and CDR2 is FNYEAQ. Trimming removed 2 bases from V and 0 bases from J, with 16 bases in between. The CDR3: CASSLRLGALMNTEAFF. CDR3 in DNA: TGTGCCAGCAGCTTACGGCTGGGAGCTCTAATGAACACTGAAGCTTTCTTT.

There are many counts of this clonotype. The CDR3 sequence is CASSLGALAQETQYF. CDR3 in DNA: TGCGCCAGCAGCCTGGGTGCCCTTGCCCAAGAGACCCAGTACTTC. This chain joins TRBV4-1 and TRBJ2-5; no definite D call. CDR1 MGHRA and CDR2 YSYEKL come from the germline V gene. Trimming removed 4 bases at V and 1 base at J, with 13 bases between. CDR3 length: 15 amino acids.